This entry lists 29 T cell receptor beta chains sequenced from one sample in a study of shared clonotypes between healthy human individuals. Only in-frame clones appear in the TCRdb table, and some are missing; sequencing was by immunoSEQ multiplex PCR. The sample shows hundreds of thousands of clones, roughly 83% of them seen only once. Sequencing used PBMCs. The source of these receptors is a middle-aged woman in good health. Some clones in this sample may be carry-over from other donors' samples.

This sequence joins TRBV28 and TRBJ2-7, with D possibly TRBD1 on 6 matching bases. Germline CDR1 MDHEN, CDR2 SYDVKM. This CDR3 region has 13 residues. Trimming cost V 6 bases and J 4 bases, with 13 bases left between them. The CDR3 nucleotides read TGTGCCAGCAGCCTACAGGGACCTTACGAGCAGTACTTC. Translated, it gives CASSLQGPYEQYF.

This chain links TRBV19 with TRBJ2-2, with 12 bases identical to TRBD2. Looked up from germline, CDR1 is LNHDA and CDR2 is SQIVND (reference sequence). Unmatched junction bases numbered 8, after V lost 8 bases and J lost 4 bases. The CDR3 is made up of 16 amino acids. CDR3 loop: CASSASGRASTGELFF. The DNA for the CDR3 is TGTGCCAGTTCGGCTAGCGGGAGGGCGAGCACCGGGGAGCTGTTTTTT.

Concerning this clone itself: At one of its ends the junction is not consistent with the germline gene, which may arise from a read error. The chain is built from TRBV2 and TRBJ2-7; D uncertain. This CDR3 has 14 amino acids. Germline CDR1 and CDR2: SNHLY and FYNNEI. Here the CDR3 DNA reads TGTGCCAGCAGGGCCGCACGACTGACCTACAAGCAGTACTTC. It is translated as CASRAARLTYKQYF.

The chain uses TRBV25-1 and TRBJ2-5, with D hard to call. The germline V gene has CDR1 MGHDK and CDR2 SYGVNS. The V gene lost 0 bases and the J gene lost 2 bases, with 4 bases spanning the gap. There are 13 residues in the CDR3. The CDR3 loop is CASSEYGQETQYF. In DNA form, the CDR3 reads TGTGCCAGCAGTGAATACGGGCAAGAGACCCAGTACTTC.

J is TRBJ2-2 and V is TRBV5-1; no definite D call. V lost 0 bases to trimming and J lost 4 bases, with 10 bases between them. CDR3 length: 15 amino acids. Per germline, CDR1 SGHRS and CDR2 YFSETQ. DNA for the CDR3: TGCGCCAGCAGCTTGGATGTCACTTCCACCGGGGAGCTGTTTTTT. Amino acids: CASSLDVTSTGELFF.

A few counts support this clone. This chain joins TRBV6-6 and TRBJ1-1; D possibly corresponds to TRBD1 (5 bases). The V end lost 0 bases, the J end lost 4 bases, and 9 bases lay between the germline ends. The CDR3 totals 14 residues. CDR1 is MNHNY and CDR2 is SVGAGI in the germline V gene (reference sequence). The CDR3 coding sequence is TGTGCCAGCAGTTACTCTTTGGGGGGCACTGAAGCTTTCTTT. Translating it yields CASSYSLGGTEAFF.

The chain combines TRBV28 with TRBJ2-1; D possibly corresponds to TRBD1 (6 bases). V was shortened by 3 bases and J by 7 bases, with 25 bases between the two germline ends. The CDR3 has 18 residues. Germline CDR1 and CDR2: MDHEN and SYDVKM. The CDR3 bases are TGTGCCAGCAGTTTGAGTGGATGGTTATCAGGGGCGGGTAATGAGCAGTTCTTC. It codes for CASSLSGWLSGAGNEQFF.

This clone was observed a single time. This CDR3 reads CASSVGRSFGSEQYF. CDR3 sequence (DNA): TGTGCCAGCAGCGTAGGACGGTCGTTTGGAAGTGAGCAGTACTTC. The V call is TRBV9, the J call TRBJ2-7; no reliable D call. Trimming took off 0 bases at V and 7 bases at J, with 17 bases between the two ends. Germline values: CDR1 SGDLS, CDR2 YYNGEE. The CDR3 has 15 amino acids.

The chain links TRBV28 to TRBJ2-7; D might be TRBD1 (6 bases). Between the trimmed V and J ends, which lost 5 bases and 1 base, there was a span of 21 bases. Per the germline V gene, CDR1 is MDHEN and CDR2 is SYDVKM. This CDR3 has 17 residues. CDR3 DNA sequence: TGTGCCAGCAGTCCCCTCCGATTGGGGACAAGTTCCTACGAGCAGTACTTC. Translation: CASSPLRLGTSSYEQYF.

V and J are TRBV9 and TRBJ2-7; D possibly corresponds to TRBD2 (5 bases). Per germline, CDR1 SGDLS and CDR2 YYNGEE. The CDR3 consists of 12 residues. Trimming took 4 bases from V and 5 from J, leaving 10 bases between them. CDR3 protein: CASSTPGNEQYF. The DNA of the CDR3 is TGTGCCAGCAGCACCCCCGGGAACGAGCAGTACTTC.

The chain combines TRBV27 with TRBJ2-5; D gene uncertain. Germline loops: CDR1 MNHEY, CDR2 SMNVEV (reference sequence). V lost 3 bases to trimming and J lost 5 bases, with 16 bases between them. The CDR3 is 15 residues long. The CDR3 region is CASSLSRVPLETQYF. CDR3 nucleotide sequence: TGTGCCAGCAGTTTGTCCAGAGTTCCGCTGGAGACCCAGTACTTC.

V usage is TRBV7-9 and J usage is TRBJ2-7, with 8 bases matching TRBD1. The CDR3 covers 14 residues. Unmatched junction bases numbered 6, after V lost 4 bases and J lost 4 bases. Germline loops: CDR1 SEHNR, CDR2 FQNEAQ (reference sequence). The CDR3 DNA reads as TGTGCCAGCAGCTATGGACAGGGTGGTTACGAGCAGTACTTC. This codes for CASSYGQGGYEQYF.

This clone has just a few counts. The chain joins TRBV28 to TRBJ1-1, with 7 positions matching TRBD1. The CDR3 contains 15 residues. The V gene end was trimmed by 6 bases and the J gene end by 0 bases; junction bases not matched to a gene: 7. Germline loops: CDR1 MDHEN, CDR2 SYDVKM. The CDR3: CASSRWDSLNTEAFF. The CDR3 DNA reads TGTGCCAGCAGCCGGTGGGACAGCCTGAACACTGAAGCTTTCTTT.

This chain joins TRBV5-1 and TRBJ2-4; D may be TRBD1 or TRBD2 (6 bases each). The CDR3 spans 12 residues. Germline lookup yields CDR1 SGHRS and CDR2 YFSETQ. The ends were cut back, 5 bases at V and 12 bases at J, with 15 bases in the middle. CDR3 nucleotides: TGCGCCAGCAGGGAAGAGGGGGGACGTCAGTACTTC. This codes for CASREEGGRQYF.

This clone was recorded only once. This chain uses TRBV30 with TRBJ2-3; D tentatively reads TRBD1 or TRBD2 (6 bases each). V dropped 3 bases and J dropped 4 bases, with 14 bases sitting between them. From germline, CDR1 is GTSNPN and CDR2 SVGIG (reference sequence). The CDR3 spans 14 residues. The CDR3, as DNA: TGTGCCTGGAGCTTCGGGGGCTTGGCAGATACGCAGTATTTT. Translating it yields CAWSFGGLADTQYF.

J is TRBJ2-7 and V is TRBV6-4, with 9 bases lining up with TRBD1. The CDR3 contains 14 residues. The trim removed 3 bases at V and 3 bases at J, leaving 3 bases unmatched. The germline V gene encodes CDR1 MRHNA and CDR2 SNTAGT. CDR3 bases: TGTGCCAGCAGTGAGGGGGACAGGGACTACGAGCAGTACTTC. This gives the protein CASSEGDRDYEQYF.

This sequence joins TRBV5-1 and TRBJ2-3, with 8 positions matching TRBD2. Per the germline V gene, CDR1 is SGHRS and CDR2 is YFSETQ. The CDR3 loop spans 15 amino acids. J was trimmed by 2 bases and V by 6 bases; bases with no gene match: 8. CDR3 loop: CASTGGAGSTDTQYF. CDR3 nucleotides: TGCGCCAGCACCGGGGGGGCGGGCTCCACAGATACGCAGTATTTT.

In its sample, this clone was seen many times. The CDR3 sequence is CASSDSGSIETQYF. The CDR3, as DNA: TGTGCCAGCAGTGATAGCGGGAGTATCGAGACCCAGTACTTC. This rearrangement joins TRBV6-1 to TRBJ2-5; 9 nucleotides agree with TRBD2. The V and J ends lost 3 bases and 5 bases, in that order; junction bases with no gene match: 4. The CDR3 has 14 amino acids. Germline V lookup: CDR1 MNHNS, CDR2 SASEGT.

This clone was seen only a few times. V usage is TRBV6-1 and J usage is TRBJ1-4; 7 bases line up with TRBD1. CDR1 is MNHNS, CDR2 SASEGT, per germline. The CDR3 sequence is 14 residues long. With V trimmed by 6 bases and J by 2 bases, 3 bases remained unmatched. The CDR3 bases are TGTGCCAGCAGACCGGGACAGACTAATGAAAAACTGTTTTTT. It translates to CASRPGQTNEKLFF.

The genes are TRBV28 and TRBJ2-1; tentatively, D is TRBD2 (6 bases). V dropped 4 bases and J dropped 12 bases, with 13 bases sitting between them. The CDR3 has 12 amino acids. CDR1 is MDHEN and CDR2 is SYDVKM in the germline V gene. CDR3 amino acids: CASSWGLGRQFF. The CDR3 nucleotides read TGTGCCAGCAGTTGGGGACTGGGCCGGCAGTTCTTC.

The chain combines TRBV7-2 with TRBJ2-5; weak D call: TRBD2 (6 bases). Germline V lookup: CDR1 SGHTA, CDR2 FQGNSA. The V gene lost 1 base and the J gene lost 2 bases, with 14 bases spanning the gap. The CDR3 is made up of 16 amino acids. The CDR3 sequence: CASSLDPGRIQETQYF. For the CDR3, the DNA is TGTGCCAGCAGCTTAGATCCAGGGAGGATACAAGAGACCCAGTACTTC.

V gene TRBV30 combines with J gene TRBJ1-5; 8 positions match TRBD1. Germline values: CDR1 GTSNPN, CDR2 SVGIG (reference sequence). CDR3 length: 16 residues. With 3 bases clipped from V and 3 bases from J, the junction kept 10 bases outside the gene matches. CDR3 region: CAWSGMTGEANQPQHF. CDR3 sequence (DNA): TGTGCCTGGAGCGGAATGACAGGGGAGGCCAATCAGCCCCAGCATTTT.

The chain uses TRBV18 and TRBJ1-5; 8 bases align to TRBD1. Unmatched junction bases numbered 21, after V lost 6 bases and J lost 11 bases. CDR1 and CDR2 (germline): KGHSH, LQKENI. CDR3 length equals 17 residues. The CDR3 sequence is CASSQNRDRWARWSQHF. DNA of the CDR3: TGTGCCAGCTCGCAAAACCGGGACAGGTGGGCTAGGTGGTCCCAGCATTTT.

CDR3 loop: CASSVGQGVEETQYF. As DNA, the CDR3 is TGTGCCAGCAGCGTCGGACAGGGGGTCGAAGAGACCCAGTACTTC. This chain uses TRBV5-4 with TRBJ2-5, with 10 bases that match TRBD1. Germline trimming cut 4 bases from V and 3 bases from J; bases unmatched to any gene: 6. The CDR3 is 15 residues long. CDR1 is SGHNT, CDR2 YYREEE, per germline (reference sequence).

This chain uses TRBV28 with TRBJ1-2; no clear D. V gave up 2 bases and J gave up 0 bases, with 10 bases separating them. Germline CDR1 and CDR2: MDHEN and SYDVKM. The CDR3 spans 15 residues. The CDR3 nucleotides are TGTGCCAGCAGTTTAACCTGGTCTCCTAACTATGGCTACACCTTC. Encoded protein: CASSLTWSPNYGYTF.

CDR3 protein: CSGLGGGGELFF. CDR3 bases: TGCAGCGGTTTAGGTGGGGGCGGGGAGCTGTTTTTT. The chain recombines TRBV29-1 with TRBJ2-2; possibly TRBD1 or TRBD2 for D (5 bases each). Per the germline V gene, CDR1 is SQVTM and CDR2 is ANQGSEA. This CDR3 has 12 residues. Trimming took 7 bases from V and 7 from J, leaving 13 bases between them.

The chain uses TRBV6-6 and TRBJ2-7; 8 bases are shared with TRBD2. Germline CDR1 and CDR2: MNHNY and SVGAGI (reference sequence). This CDR3 region has 14 residues. Trimming at V came to 7 bases and at J to 0 bases, leaving 5 bases not matched to a gene. In nucleotides, the CDR3 is TGTGCCAGCACCCCGCGGGGGGACTCCTACGAGCAGTACTTC. Translating gives CASTPRGDSYEQYF.

The table lists this clone with a few counts. The chain is built from TRBV19 and TRBJ2-4; 9 positions agree with TRBD1. Trimming cost V 6 bases and J 4 bases; bases outside gene matches: 16. The CDR3 is 18 residues long. Germline loops: CDR1 LNHDA, CDR2 SQIVND (reference sequence). The CDR3 DNA follows: TGTGCCAGTAGCCTACGGCGAGTTACCGGGACAGGGAAAAACATTCAGTACTTC. Protein: CASSLRRVTGTGKNIQYF.

The chain uses TRBV2 and TRBJ2-1; 10 nucleotides line up with TRBD1. The V segment lost 6 bases and the J segment 3 bases; nucleotides outside the gene matches: 5. Germline values: CDR1 SNHLY, CDR2 FYNNEI. This CDR3 region has 15 residues. Written as DNA, the CDR3 is TGTGCCAGCAGCCCCGACAGGGGGCGCTACAATGAGCAGTTCTTC. Its translation: CASSPDRGRYNEQFF.